This T cell receptor (beta chain) was identified in a study of beta chain features in type 1 diabetes. For the study at large: Healthy donors, compared against patients, showed similar age, gender and cell yields. Findings and limits, study-wide: The VDJ junctions of type 1 diabetes patients carried fewer insertions and more deletions.

Stem cell-like memory, regulatory, central memory and naive CD4+ cells were sorted via CD45RO/CCR7/CD25/CD127/CD95/CD27. Sorted cells reached over 95% purity in every population. The germline V gene has CDR1 SGDLS and CDR2 YYNGEE. The V gene lost 4 bases and the J gene lost 4 bases, with 17 bases spanning the gap. There are 15 residues in the CDR3. All of the isolated RNA was reverse transcribed, so expressed TCRB transcripts were sequenced. Assay used: immunoSEQ multiplex PCR; TCRdb lists only in-frame clones, some missing. The data show roughly 380,000 clones, with around 19% seen just once and 0.044% held by the top ten. This clone was seen only a few times. Its specificity is unknown.

Sequences were obtained from naive CD4+ T cells from blood. The clonotype comes from a woman aged 18-35 years in good health. This rearrangement joins TRBV9 to TRBJ1-2; the D gene is possibly TRBD1 (6 bases). For the CDR3, the DNA is TGTGCCAGCAGCCCCGGGGACACCCAGGCCTATGGCTACACCTTC. Translating gives CASSPGDTQAYGYTF.